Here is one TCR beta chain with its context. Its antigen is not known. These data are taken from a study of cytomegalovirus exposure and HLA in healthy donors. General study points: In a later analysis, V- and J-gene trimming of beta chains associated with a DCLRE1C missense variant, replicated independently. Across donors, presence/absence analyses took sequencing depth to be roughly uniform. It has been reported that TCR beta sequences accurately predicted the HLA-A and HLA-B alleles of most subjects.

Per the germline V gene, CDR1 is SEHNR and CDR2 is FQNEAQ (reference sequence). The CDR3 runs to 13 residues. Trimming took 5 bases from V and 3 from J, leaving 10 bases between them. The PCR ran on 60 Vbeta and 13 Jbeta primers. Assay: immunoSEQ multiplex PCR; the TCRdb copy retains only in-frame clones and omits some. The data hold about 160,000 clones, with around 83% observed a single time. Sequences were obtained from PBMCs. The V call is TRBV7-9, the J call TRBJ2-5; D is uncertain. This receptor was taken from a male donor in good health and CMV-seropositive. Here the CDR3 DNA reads TGTGCCAGCAGCCGCTCGGCGGAAGAGACCCAGTACTTC. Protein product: CASSRSAEETQYF. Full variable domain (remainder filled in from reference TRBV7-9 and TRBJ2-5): DTGVSQNPRHKITKRGQNVTFRCDPISEHNRLYWYRQTLGQGPEFLTYFQNEAQLEKSRLLSDRFSAERPKGSFSTLEIQRTEQGDSAMYLCASSRSAEETQYFGPGTRLLVL.